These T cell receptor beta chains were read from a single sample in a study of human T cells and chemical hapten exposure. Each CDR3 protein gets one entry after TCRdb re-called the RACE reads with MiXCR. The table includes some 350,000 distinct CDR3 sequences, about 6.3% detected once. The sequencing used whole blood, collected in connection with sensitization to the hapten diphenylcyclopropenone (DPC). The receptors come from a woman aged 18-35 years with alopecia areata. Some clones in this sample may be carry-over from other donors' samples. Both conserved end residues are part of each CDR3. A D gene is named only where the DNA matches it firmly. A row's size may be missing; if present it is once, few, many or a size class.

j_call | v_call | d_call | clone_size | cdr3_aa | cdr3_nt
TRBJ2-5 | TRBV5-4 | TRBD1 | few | CASSRAQGSEETQYF | TGTGCCAGCAGTCGGGCACAGGGGAGCGAGGAGACCCAGTACTTC
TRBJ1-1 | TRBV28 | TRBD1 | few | CASRVVGDRTEAFF | TGTGCCAGCAGGGTGGTGGGGGACAGGACTGAAGCTTTCTTT
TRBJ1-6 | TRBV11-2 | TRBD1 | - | CASSSRQGIWGSPLHF | TGTGCCAGCAGCTCCCGACAGGGAATCTGGGGTTCACCCCTCCACTTT
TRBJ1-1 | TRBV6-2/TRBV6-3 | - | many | CASSSRTAQGTEAFF | TGTGCCAGCAGTTCTCGGACAGCCCAGGGCACTGAAGCTTTCTTT
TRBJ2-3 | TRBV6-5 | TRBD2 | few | CASSYSGGGLVSTDTQYF | TGTGCCAGCAGTTACTCGGGCGGGGGGCTTGTCAGCACAGATACGCAGTATTTT
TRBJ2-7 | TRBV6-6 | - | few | CASSLTPEYLNEYF | TGTGCCAGCAGCTTGACACCTGAATACCTGAACGAGTACTTC
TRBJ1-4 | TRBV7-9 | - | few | CASRETTNEKLFF | TGTGCCAGCAGAGAGACAACTAATGAAAAACTGTTTTTT
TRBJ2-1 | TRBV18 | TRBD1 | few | CASSPLPGQGYNEQFF | TGTGCCAGCTCACCACTGCCCGGACAGGGGTACAATGAGCAGTTCTTC
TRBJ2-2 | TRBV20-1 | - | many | CSARGQPSNTGELFF | TGCAGTGCTAGAGGACAGCCCTCGAACACCGGGGAGCTGTTTTTT
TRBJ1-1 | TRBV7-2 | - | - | CASSLVGISNTEAFF | TGTGCCAGCAGCTTAGTTGGGATCTCGAACACTGAAGCTTTCTTT
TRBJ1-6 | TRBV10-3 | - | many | CAISESAGSMVNSPLHF | TGTGCCATCAGTGAGTCGGCAGGATCCATGGTAAATTCACCCCTCCACTTT
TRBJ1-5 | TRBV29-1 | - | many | CSVAWSGNQPQHF | TGCAGCGTTGCCTGGAGCGGCAATCAGCCCCAGCATTTT
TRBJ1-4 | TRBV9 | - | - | CASSPSVASRSNEKLFF | TGTGCCAGCAGCCCATCGGTAGCGAGCAGGAGTAATGAAAAACTGTTTTTT
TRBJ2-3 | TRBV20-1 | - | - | CSAPIYSTDTQYF | TGCAGTGCTCCTATATATAGCACAGATACGCAGTATTTT
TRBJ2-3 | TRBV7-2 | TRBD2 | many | CASSFGTSGGTDTQYF | TGTGCCAGCAGCTTTGGGACTAGCGGGGGCACAGATACGCAGTATTTT
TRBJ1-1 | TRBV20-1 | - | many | CSRTENTEAFF | TGCAGCCGGACTGAGAACACTGAAGCTTTCTTT
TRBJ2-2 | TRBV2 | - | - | CASSAVASTGELFF | TGTGCCAGCAGTGCGGTAGCGAGCACCGGGGAGCTGTTTTTT
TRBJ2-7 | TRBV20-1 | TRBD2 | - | CSARDAEASGGYEQYF | TGCAGTGCTAGAGATGCCGAGGCTAGCGGGGGATACGAGCAGTACTTC
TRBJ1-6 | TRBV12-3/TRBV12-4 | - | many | CASSPGDFYSPLHF | TGTGCCAGCAGTCCGGGGGACTTCTATTCACCCCTCCACTTT
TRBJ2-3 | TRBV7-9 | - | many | CASSLLTRSEYF | TGTGCCAGCAGCTTATTGACCCGGTCGGAGTATTTT